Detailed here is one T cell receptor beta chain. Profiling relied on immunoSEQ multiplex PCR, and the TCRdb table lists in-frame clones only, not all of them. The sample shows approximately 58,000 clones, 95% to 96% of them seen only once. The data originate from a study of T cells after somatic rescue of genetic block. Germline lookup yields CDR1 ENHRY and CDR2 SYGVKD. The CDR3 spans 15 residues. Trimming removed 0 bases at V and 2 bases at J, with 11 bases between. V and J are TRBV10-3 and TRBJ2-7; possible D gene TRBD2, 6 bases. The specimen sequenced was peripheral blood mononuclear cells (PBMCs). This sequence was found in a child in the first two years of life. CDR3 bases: TGTGCCATCAGTGAGTCCGGGGACTTTGCCTACGAGCAGTACTTC. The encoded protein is CAISESGDFAYEQYF.